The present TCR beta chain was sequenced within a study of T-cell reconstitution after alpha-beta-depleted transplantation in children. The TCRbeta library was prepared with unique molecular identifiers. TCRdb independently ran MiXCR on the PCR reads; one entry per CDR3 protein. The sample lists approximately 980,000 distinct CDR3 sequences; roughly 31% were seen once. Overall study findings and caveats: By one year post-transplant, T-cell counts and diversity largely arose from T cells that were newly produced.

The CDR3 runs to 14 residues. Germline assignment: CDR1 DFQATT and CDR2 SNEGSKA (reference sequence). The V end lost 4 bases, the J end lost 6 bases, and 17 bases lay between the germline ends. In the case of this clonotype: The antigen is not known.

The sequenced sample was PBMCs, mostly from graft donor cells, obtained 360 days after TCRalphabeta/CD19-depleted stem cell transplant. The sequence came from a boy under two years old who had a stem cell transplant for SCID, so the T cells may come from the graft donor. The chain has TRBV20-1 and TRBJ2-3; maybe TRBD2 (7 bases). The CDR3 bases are TGCAGTGCTAAGGGGGGGGGCTTCACGGATACGCAGTATTTT. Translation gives CSAKGGGFTDTQYF.